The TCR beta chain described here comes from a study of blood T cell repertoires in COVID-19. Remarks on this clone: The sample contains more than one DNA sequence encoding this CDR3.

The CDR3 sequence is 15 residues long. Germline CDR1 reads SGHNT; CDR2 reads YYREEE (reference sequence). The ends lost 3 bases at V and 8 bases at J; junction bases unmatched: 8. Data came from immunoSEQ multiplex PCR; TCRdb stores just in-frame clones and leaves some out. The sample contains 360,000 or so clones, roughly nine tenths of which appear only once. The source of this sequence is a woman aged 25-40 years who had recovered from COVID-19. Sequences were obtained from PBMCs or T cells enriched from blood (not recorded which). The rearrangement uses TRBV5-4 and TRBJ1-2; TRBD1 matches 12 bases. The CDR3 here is CASSSPGQGARGYTF. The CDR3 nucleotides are TGTGCCAGCAGCTCCCCGGGACAGGGGGCTCGGGGCTACACCTTC.